The 25 T cell receptor beta chains below come from one sample, sequenced in a study of T cells in Graves' hyperthyroidism and ophthalmopathy. RNA transcripts yielded amplified TCR beta CDR3 regions. The TCR CDR3 first-round RT-PCR relied on the HTBI primer set. TCRdb redid the calling of the multiplex PCR reads with MiXCR, one entry per CDR3 protein. This repertoire shows some 600,000 distinct CDR3 sequences, around 42% found once; its top ten account for roughly 8.2%. Sequenced material: peripheral blood or thyroid tissue (not recorded which). These receptor sequences come from a woman between 18 and 29 years old with Graves' hyperthyroidism.

The chain uses TRBV29-1 and TRBJ2-2; D might be TRBD1 (5 bases). CDR3 length: 14 residues. V was shortened by 5 bases and J by 0 bases, with 10 bases between the two germline ends. The germline V gene has CDR1 SQVTM and CDR2 ANQGSEA. CDR3: CSVFPDTNTGELFF. CDR3 coding DNA: TGCAGCGTTTTCCCGGACACGAACACCGGGGAGCTGTTTTTT.

On this clonotype itself: A read error is possible here, since a much larger clone lies one base away. This rearrangement joins TRBV15 to TRBJ1-2; 8 positions agree with TRBD1. The germline CDR1 and CDR2 sequences are LNHNV and YYDKDF (reference sequence). This CDR3 is built from 17 residues. V shed 1 base, J shed 4 bases, and the junction held 11 bases outside the gene matches. Written as DNA, the CDR3 is TGTGCCACCAGCAGAGCTGATCGGGCAGGGGGCATCTATGGCTACACCTTC. It codes for CATSRADRAGGIYGYTF. The complete variable domain, with remaining parts taken from reference TRBV15 and TRBJ1-2, reads DAMVIQNPRYQVTQFGKPVTLSCSQTLNHNVMYWYQQKSSQAPKLLFHYYDKDFNNEADTPDNFQSRRPNTSFCFLDIRSPGLGDTAMYLCATSRADRAGGIYGYTFGSGTRLTVV.

For this clonotype: Germline and junction disagree at one end, which may indicate a read error. The chain is built from TRBV7-9 and TRBJ2-7; D is possibly TRBD2 (5 bases). Germline V gene sequence: CDR1 SEHNR, CDR2 FQNEAQ (reference sequence). CDR3 size: 14 residues. The CDR3: CASSQDWRVDEQYF. The CDR3 DNA follows: TGCGCCAGCAGCCAAGATTGGCGGGTGGACGAGCAGTACTTC.

This CDR3 is CAITESMNNEQYF. Here the CDR3 DNA reads TGTGCCATCACCGAATCTATGAATAACGAGCAGTACTTC. The chain employs TRBV10-3 and TRBJ2-7; D gene uncertain. This CDR3 has 13 residues. Deletions cut 7 bases from V and 5 bases from J, with 15 bases between. Germline lookup yields CDR1 ENHRY and CDR2 SYGVKD.

A note on this clonotype: Just one base apart from a much larger clone, this may be a read error. This chain joins TRBV2 and TRBJ1-5, with 7 nucleotides matching TRBD1. The junction had 10 bases not matched to a gene; V was cut back by 10 bases and J by 7 bases. There are 13 residues in the CDR3. Germline CDR1 reads SNHLY; CDR2 reads FYNNEI. CDR3 sequence: CANRRQGGQPQHF. CDR3 sequence (DNA): TGTGCCAACAGACGACAGGGTGGCCAGCCCCAGCATTTT.

The chain is built from TRBV29-1 and TRBJ2-7, with 12 bases lining up with TRBD1. Germline loops: CDR1 SQVTM, CDR2 ANQGSEA. The CDR3 has 13 residues. The J segment lost 12 bases and the V segment lost 0 bases, leaving 6 bases of the junction unmatched. The CDR3 region is CSVEDWGTGGRYF. In DNA, the CDR3 is TGCAGCGTTGAAGATTGGGGGACAGGGGGCAGGTACTTC.

The chain is built from TRBV7-3 and TRBJ2-7, with TRBD2 matching 10 bases. This CDR3 has 14 residues. Per germline, CDR1 SGHTA and CDR2 FQGTGA. The V and J ends lost 5 bases and 6 bases, in that order; junction bases with no gene match: 7. The CDR3 spells CASSASGRAPEQYF. DNA of the CDR3: TGTGCCAGCAGCGCCAGCGGGAGGGCTCCCGAGCAGTACTTC.

Remarks on this clonotype: A much larger clone lies a single base off, so this may be a read error. The chain recombines TRBV10-3 with TRBJ1-1, with 7 bases lining up with TRBD1. The CDR3 loop spans 15 amino acids. The germline CDR1 and CDR2 sequences are ENHRY and SYGVKD. The CDR3 nucleotides are TGTGCCACCAGTGAGTCCGAGGGGGCCGTCGCTGAAGCTTTCTTT. Translating gives CATSESEGAVAEAFF.

Ten or more counts support this clonotype. V usage is TRBV7-9 and J usage is TRBJ2-5; D is perhaps TRBD2 (5 bases). CDR1 is SEHNR and CDR2 is FQNEAQ in the germline V gene (reference sequence). Trimming took 4 bases from V and 5 from J, leaving 17 bases between them. The CDR3 has 15 amino acids. The CDR3 loop is CASSSAPTGMETQYF. CDR3 nucleotides: TGTGCCAGCAGCTCAGCTCCGACCGGGATGGAGACCCAGTACTTC.

This clonotype has at least ten counts. The chain combines TRBV20-1 with TRBJ2-7, with D unresolved. This CDR3 is built from 13 residues. Germline values: CDR1 DFQATT, CDR2 SNEGSKA (reference sequence). Trimming left V 4 bases short and J 1 base short, with 11 bases between. CDR3 coding DNA: TGCAGTGCTATGCAATCCCATTCCTACGAGCAGTACTTC. Translation gives CSAMQSHSYEQYF.

A few counts support this clonotype. The rearrangement uses TRBV19 and TRBJ2-7, with no clear D. The germline V gene has CDR1 LNHDA and CDR2 SQIVND (reference sequence). The CDR3 totals 15 residues. The V end was cut by 4 bases, the J end by 3 bases, with 16 bases between. CDR3 bases: TGTGCCAGTAGTACTCCTGGGCGAGGCAGCTACGAGCAGTACTTC. Its protein product is CASSTPGRGSYEQYF.

This clonotype was counted only a few times. The rearrangement joins TRBV27 to TRBJ2-6; 11 bases line up with TRBD1. The junction had 8 bases not matched to a gene; V was cut back by 3 bases and J by 4 bases. From germline, CDR1 is MNHEY and CDR2 SMNVEV (reference sequence). The CDR3 has 18 amino acids. This chain's CDR3 is CASSLGLDRGLGANVLTF. The DNA of the CDR3 is TGTGCCAGCAGTTTGGGGTTGGACAGGGGGCTCGGGGCCAACGTCCTGACTTTC.

The gene calls are TRBV7-9 and TRBJ1-5; TRBD1 agrees at 10 bases. The CDR3 is 15 residues long. V was pared by 11 bases and J by 6 bases, with 13 bases of the junction left unmatched. Germline V gene sequence: CDR1 SEHNR, CDR2 FQNEAQ (reference sequence). This chain's CDR3 is CAWSAGQGKSQPQHF. Written as DNA, the CDR3 is TGTGCCTGGAGTGCGGGACAGGGGAAGAGTCAGCCCCAGCATTTT.

Of note for this clonotype: Sequence at one end of the junction differs from germline and may be a read error. The chain joins TRBV7-2 to TRBJ1-6, with no clear D. Germline V lookup: CDR1 SGHTA, CDR2 FQGNSA. The CDR3 is 15 residues long. The chain's CDR3 is CASSRFRDANSPLHF. The DNA for the CDR3 is TGTGCCAGCAGTCGGTTCCGGGATGCGAATTCGCCCCTCCACTTT.

The chain carries TRBV19 and TRBJ2-7; 10 bases fit TRBD2. The CDR3 is 17 residues long. With V trimmed by 2 bases and J by 6 bases, 13 bases remained unmatched. Germline CDR1 LNHDA, CDR2 SQIVND (reference sequence). The CDR3 loop reads CASSISASGRVMAEQYF. CDR3 nucleotide sequence: TGTGCCAGTAGTATATCGGCTAGCGGGAGAGTGATGGCCGAGCAGTACTTC.

To note about this clonotype: This may stem from a read error, because a much larger clone lies one nucleotide away. The chain links TRBV10-3 to TRBJ1-2, with D tentatively TRBD1 (5 bases). Germline-derived CDR1 and CDR2 are ENHRY and SYGVKD. The length of the CDR3 is 13 residues. The CDR3 sequence: CASSLVQGAGYTF. The DNA for the CDR3 is TGTGCCAGCAGTTTGGTCCAGGGTGCGGGCTACACCTTC.

This clonotype has only a few counts. The chain joins TRBV7-2 to TRBJ1-6; D remains unclear. The CDR3 totals 14 residues. V dropped 7 bases and J dropped 8 bases, with 15 bases sitting between them. Germline values: CDR1 SGHTA, CDR2 FQGNSA. For the CDR3, the DNA is TGTGCCAGCAAGGTGGGGATGGTTGATTCACCCCTCCACTTT. This translates into CASKVGMVDSPLHF.

The J gene is TRBJ2-6, the V gene TRBV19; unclear D gene. Germline V lookup: CDR1 LNHDA, CDR2 SQIVND (reference sequence). The CDR3 is 17 amino acids. Between the trimmed V and J ends, which lost 5 bases and 0 bases, there was a span of 14 bases. DNA of the CDR3: TGTGCCAGTAGTCCGGGTAGCTATGGCTCTGGGGCCAACGTCCTGACTTTC. As protein: CASSPGSYGSGANVLTF.

The rearrangement joins TRBV20-1 to TRBJ1-1; 8 bases fit TRBD1. The length of the CDR3 is 13 residues. Germline CDR1 is DFQATT and CDR2 is SNEGSKA (reference sequence). Trimming took 6 bases from V and 4 from J; bases not matched to a gene: 7. The CDR3 nucleotides are TGCAGTGCACACCGGGACAGGAGCACTGAAGCTTTCTTT. Its protein is CSAHRDRSTEAFF.

V gene TRBV7-3 combines with J gene TRBJ2-7; D is undetermined. CDR3 size: 13 residues. The germline V gene has CDR1 SGHTA and CDR2 FQGTGA. V lost 6 bases and J 0 bases, leaving 9 bases between the germline ends. The CDR3 region is CASRGEPSYEQYF. The DNA for the CDR3 is TGTGCCAGCAGAGGAGAACCCTCCTACGAGCAGTACTTC.

This sequence joins TRBV20-1 and TRBJ1-3; D may be TRBD1 (5 bases). CDR1 is DFQATT, CDR2 SNEGSKA, per germline (reference sequence). This CDR3 has 15 residues. V lost 0 bases and J 0 bases, leaving 9 bases between the germline ends. As DNA, the CDR3 is TGCAGTGCTAGAGAGACAGTGAACTCTGGAAACACCATATATTTT. As protein: CSARETVNSGNTIYF.

V is TRBV20-1 and J is TRBJ2-5; D unresolved. Germline lookup yields CDR1 DFQATT and CDR2 SNEGSKA (reference sequence). Deletions cut 0 bases from V and 5 bases from J, with 10 bases between. CDR3 length: 13 amino acids. The CDR3 nucleotides are TGCAGTGCTAGAGAACGAGGTTGGGAGACCCAGTACTTC. It encodes CSARERGWETQYF.

This sequence joins TRBV7-9 and TRBJ1-1; TRBD1 is a possible D gene (5 bases). Germline V CDR1 and CDR2: SEHNR, FQNEAQ (reference sequence). There are 13 residues in the CDR3. Trimming took 7 bases from V and 4 from J, leaving 13 bases between them. The CDR3 region has the DNA TGTGCCAGCAAACCTTGGGGGAGCACTGAAGCTTTCTTT. This encodes CASKPWGSTEAFF.

The V and J genes are TRBV29-1 and TRBJ2-7; TRBD1 matches at 9 bases. The DNA end is a closer match to TRBJ2-1, so the J assignment may be wrong. Germline lookup yields CDR1 SQVTM and CDR2 ANQGSEA. This CDR3 comprises 13 residues. DNA of the CDR3: TGCGGTTTACAGGGGGCGACCTACAATGAGCAGTTCTTC. This gives the protein CGLQGATYNEQFF.

The V call is TRBV6-5, the J call TRBJ2-7; D is possibly TRBD1 or TRBD2 (6 bases each). Trimming removed 4 bases from V and 2 bases from J, with 24 bases in between. Germline V gene data show CDR1 as MNHEY and CDR2 as SVGAGI. The CDR3 has 18 amino acids. The CDR3 region is CASSLSVEGEEKAYEQYF. The CDR3 bases are TGTGCCAGCAGTTTATCGGTCGAGGGGGAGGAGAAGGCCTACGAGCAGTACTTC.